One and the same sample provided the 20 T cell receptor beta chains below, sequenced in a study of T cells in women clearing cervical HPV infection. Sequencing used immunoSEQ multiplex PCR; TCRdb keeps in-frame clones, though not all of them. The sample holds tens of thousands of clones. Sequencing was carried out using blood buffy coat. These receptors came from a woman aged 18 to 75 with a cervical HPV16 infection that either progressed to CIN3+ or cleared (not recorded which).

Of note for this clone: Coverage ceases 3 residues before the CDR3 finishes, and the germline J gene fills in the end. This rearrangement joins TRBV7-6 to TRBJ2-7; no reliable D call. Germline V lookup: CDR1 SGHVS, CDR2 FNYEAQ. Trimming stripped 5 bases from V and 3 bases from J, with 14 bases between. This CDR3 spans 14 amino acids. CDR3 DNA (partial): TGTGCCAGCAGCCCCTCCGCAGAGAGCTACGAG. Translated, it gives CASSPSAESYE. The whole CDR3 protein is CASSPSAESYEQYF. The full variable domain, completed using reference TRBV7-6 and TRBJ2-7, is GAGVSQSPRYKVTKRGQDVALRCDPISGHVSLYWYRQALGQGPEFLTYFNYEAQQDKSGLPNDRFSAERPEGSISTLTIQRTEQRDSAMYRCASSPSAESYEQYFGPGTRLTVT.

Regarding this clone: The sequence runs out 3 residues before the end of the CDR3; the remainder is reconstructed from the germline J gene. The chain is built from TRBV6-2 or TRBV6-3 and TRBJ2-3, with 11 bases identical to TRBD2. V shed 7 bases and J 4 bases; nucleotides not matched to a gene: 4. This CDR3 region has 14 residues. CDR1 is MNHEY and CDR2 is SVGEGT in the germline V gene. The CDR3 bases that were read are TGTGCCAGCACGGGGACTAGCGGATCAGATACG. Its translation is CASTGTSGSDT. The complete CDR3 reads CASTGTSGSDTQYF.

Worth noting for this clone: The CDR3 goes on 3 residues after the read ends, and that part is filled in from the germline J gene. This chain links TRBV19 with TRBJ1-4; a possible D gene is TRBD1 (5 bases). CDR3 length equals 15 residues. The germline V gene encodes CDR1 LNHDA and CDR2 SQIVND (reference sequence). Partial CDR3 DNA: TGTGCCAGCCACCAGGAGGCGGCTGGGGCCAACGTA. Its translation: CASHQEAAGANV. The full CDR3 is CASHQEAAGANVLFF. Drawing the rest from reference TRBV19 and TRBJ1-4, the complete variable domain is DGGITQSPKYLFRKEGQNVTLSCEQNLNHDAMYWYRQDPGQGLRLIYYSQIVNDFQKGDIAEGYSVSREKKESFPLTVTSAQKNPTAFYLCASHQEAAGANVLFFGSGTQLSVL.

About this clone itself: The sequenced fragment ends 3 residues before the CDR3 boundary, so the rest is inferred from the germline J gene. The chain couples TRBV27 to TRBJ2-3; 13 bases fit TRBD2. This CDR3 has 15 amino acids. Germline CDR1 reads MNHEY; CDR2 reads SMNVEV (reference sequence). The covered CDR3 bases are TGTGCCAGCAGTTTATCGATACTAGCGGGGGGGCCG. The encoded protein is CASSLSILAGGP. In full, the CDR3 reads CASSLSILAGGPQYF.

For this clone: The read terminates 3 residues before the CDR3 end, so the remaining end is supplied by the germline J gene. V usage is TRBV19 and J usage is TRBJ1-2; unclear D gene. Germline assignment: CDR1 LNHDA and CDR2 SQIVND (reference sequence). There are 14 residues in the CDR3. CDR3 DNA, as far as it was read: TGTGCCAGTAGTCTGGATCTAGCCAAAAACATC. It codes for CASSLDLAKNI. The CDR3 in its entirety is CASSLDLAKNIYTF.

Of note for this clone: The read gets to within 3 residues of the CDR3 end, and the germline J gene fills in the rest. The rearrangement uses TRBV18 and TRBJ2-1; no clear D gene. This CDR3 contains 13 residues. CDR1 is KGHSH, CDR2 LQKENI, per germline. Trimming cost V 1 base and J 7 bases, with 8 bases left between them. The DNA read from the CDR3 is TGTGCCAGCTCACCACTAGCTGGGAATGAG. Translated: CASSPLAGNE. The CDR3 in its entirety is CASSPLAGNEQFF. Supplemented by reference TRBV18 and TRBJ2-1, the full variable domain reads NAGVMQNPRHLVRRRGQEARLRCSPMKGHSHVYWYRQLPEEGLKFMVYLQKENIIDESGMPKERFSAEFPKEGPSILRIQQVVRGDSAAYFCASSPLAGNEQFFGPGTRLTVL.

With respect to this clone: The junction differs from germline at one of its ends, possibly a read error. Read coverage stops 3 residues before the CDR3 terminus; the germline J gene supplies the remainder. V usage is TRBV4-2 and J usage is TRBJ2-2, with D possibly being TRBD2 (5 bases). This CDR3 region has 16 residues. Germline CDR1 LGHNA, CDR2 YNFKEQ. The CDR3 region is CASSQESSLGTGELFF. Partial CDR3 DNA: TGCGCCAGCAGCCAAGAATCTAGCCTGGGCACCGGGGAG.

In the case of this clone: The read ends 3 residues shy of where the CDR3 ends; the end is completed using the germline J gene. The chain joins TRBV28 to TRBJ2-2; 9 nucleotides line up with TRBD1. V was clipped by 2 bases and J by 4 bases; unmatched bases: 8. Germline V lookup: CDR1 MDHEN, CDR2 SYDVKM. This CDR3 spans 17 amino acids. CDR3 DNA, as far as it was read: TGTGCCAGCAGTTTAAGATACGGGACAGGGTTCACCGGGGAG. Its translation is CASSLRYGTGFTGE. From start to end, the CDR3 is CASSLRYGTGFTGELFF.

For this clone: Read coverage stops 3 residues before the CDR3 terminus; the germline J gene supplies the remainder. The chain recombines TRBV2 with TRBJ2-2, with a possible D match to TRBD2 (6 bases). Germline V gene sequence: CDR1 SNHLY, CDR2 FYNNEI. Trimming took off 1 base at V and 3 bases at J, with 12 bases between the two ends. This CDR3 comprises 16 residues. Partial CDR3 DNA: TGTGCCAGCAGTGAAGAAGGCAGGGAGGACACCGGGGAG. The encoded protein is CASSEEGREDTGE. The entire CDR3 sequence reads CASSEEGREDTGELFF.

On this clone: The read ends 3 residues shy of where the CDR3 ends; the end is completed using the germline J gene. The chain employs TRBV6-1 and TRBJ1-1; 9 bases map to TRBD1. Germline CDR1 is MNHNS and CDR2 is SASEGT. This CDR3 has 16 residues. V shed 4 bases and J 2 bases; nucleotides not matched to a gene: 8. This chain's CDR3 is CASSAGTGKLNTEAFF. CDR3 DNA, as far as it was read: TGTGCCAGCAGTGCCGGGACAGGGAAACTCAACACTGAA.

A word on this clone: The read halts 3 residues ahead of the CDR3 end, with the missing end drawn from the germline J gene. The chain employs TRBV19 and TRBJ1-5; TRBD1 aligns across 7 bases. There are 15 residues in the CDR3. In germline, CDR1 is LNHDA, CDR2 SQIVND (reference sequence). V lost 2 bases and J lost 3; bases outside the gene matches: 4. The DNA read from the CDR3 is TGTGCCAGTAGTATAACCACAGGGGACAATCAGCCC. Translated: CASSITTGDNQP. The full CDR3 sequence reads CASSITTGDNQPQHF.

Comment on this clone: The observed sequence ends 3 residues before the CDR3 terminus, with the missing tail filled in from the germline J gene. V is TRBV20-1 and J is TRBJ2-7, with no clear D. The CDR3 length is 13 residues. CDR1 is DFQATT, CDR2 SNEGSKA, per germline (reference sequence). Trimming left V 2 bases short and J 0 bases short, with 8 bases between. The CDR3 protein is CSARLPNSYEQYF. The sequenced part of the CDR3 DNA is TGCAGTGCTAGACTACCGAACTCCTACGAG.

Turning to this clone: Sequencing ends 3 residues short of the CDR3 end; the germline J gene provides the rest. V and J are TRBV5-1 and TRBJ2-5, with D perhaps TRBD1 (5 bases). Germline loops: CDR1 SGHRS, CDR2 YFSETQ. This CDR3 has 14 amino acids. The V and J ends lost 0 bases and 4 bases respectively, with 10 bases between them. The covered CDR3 bases are TGCGCCAGCAGCTTGGAATCTAGGGGAGAGACC. Translating it yields CASSLESRGET. The complete CDR3 protein is CASSLESRGETQYF.

Of note for this clone: The read gets to within 3 residues of the CDR3 end, and the germline J gene fills in the rest. The V call is TRBV7-2, the J call TRBJ2-4; 8 nucleotides align to TRBD1. Germline V gene sequence: CDR1 SGHTA, CDR2 FQGNSA. The CDR3 covers 15 residues. CDR3 amino acids: CASSARTGMFEGQYF. CDR3 DNA, as far as it was read: TGTGCCAGCAGCGCCCGGACAGGGATGTTTGAAGGT.

This clone ranks as medium-sized in terms of frequency. The read finishes 3 residues shy of the CDR3 end, and the germline J gene is used to complete it. At the DNA level, this CDR3 is encoded by other sequences in the same sample as well. The chain couples TRBV18 to TRBJ1-2; TRBD1 aligns across 8 bases. Per germline, CDR1 KGHSH and CDR2 LQKENI. The V and J ends lost 0 bases and 1 base, in that order; junction bases with no gene match: 10. This CDR3 contains 18 residues. CDR3: CASSPPGQGGRVNYGYTF. The sequenced part of the CDR3 DNA is TGTGCCAGCTCACCACCAGGACAGGGCGGTAGGGTTAACTATGGC.

Note on this clone: The read halts 3 residues ahead of the CDR3 end, with the missing end drawn from the germline J gene. V is TRBV29-1 and J is TRBJ2-7; 7 nucleotides agree with TRBD1. V lost 1 base, J lost 3 bases, and 0 bases stayed unmatched. Germline-derived CDR1 and CDR2 are SQVTM and ANQGSEA. This CDR3 spans 12 amino acids. CDR3 DNA (partial): TGCAGCGTTGAAGGACAGGGCTACGAG. As protein: CSVEGQGYE. The entire CDR3 sequence reads CSVEGQGYEQYF.

Remarks on this clone: Read sequence stops 3 residues before the CDR3 end, and the germline J gene provides the missing end. J is TRBJ2-4 and V is TRBV7-9; TRBD1 might be the D (6 bases). CDR1 is SEHNR and CDR2 is FQNEAQ in the germline V gene (reference sequence). The CDR3 loop spans 13 amino acids. CDR3 DNA, as far as it was read: TGTGCCAGCAGCTTATCAGGGGATCAGCCT. It specifies CASSLSGDQP. In full, the CDR3 reads CASSLSGDQPQYF.

On this clone itself: The read halts 3 residues ahead of the CDR3 end, with the missing end drawn from the germline J gene. This chain uses TRBV5-6 with TRBJ2-3, with TRBD1 as a possible D gene (6 bases). Germline V CDR1 and CDR2: SGHDT, YYEEEE. CDR3 size: 14 residues. The CDR3 is CASSPTGVNQPQYF. The CDR3 DNA, read in part, is TGTGCCAGCAGCCCGACAGGAGTTAATCAGCCG.

For this clone: The CDR3 is cut off 3 residues early in the read; its end comes from the germline J gene. V gene TRBV10-3 combines with J gene TRBJ2-3; the D gene is possibly TRBD2 (6 bases). The CDR3 is 17 amino acids. Germline V gene lookup returns CDR1 ENHRY and CDR2 SYGVKD. CDR3 amino acids: CAISESSLAGTTKTQYF. The DNA read from the CDR3 is TGTGCCATCAGTGAGTCGAGTTTGGCGGGGACGACGAAGACG.

This clone ranks as medium-sized in terms of frequency. The DNA read from the CDR3 is TGTGCCAGCACCCTGGGGGGGGTAGGCTATGGC. Translated, it gives CASTLGGVGYG. Given in full, the CDR3 is CASTLGGVGYGYTF. V usage is TRBV5-6 and J usage is TRBJ1-2, with D perhaps matching TRBD1 (5 bases). Read data end 3 residues before the CDR3 end; the end is taken from the germline J gene. V was trimmed by 6 bases and J by 4 bases, leaving 16 bases between them. Germline lookup yields CDR1 SGHDT and CDR2 YYEEEE. This CDR3 region has 14 residues.